This entry lists 19 T cell receptor beta chains sequenced from one sample in a study of CD8+ T cells in alopecia areata. Extracted RNA was reverse transcribed into cDNA, the sequencing template. Here immunoSEQ multiplex PCR was the method, and the copy in TCRdb shows in-frame clones only, minus some. The sample lists about 150,000 clones; around two thirds were seen once. Specimen: CD8+ T cells sorted from blood. All receptors derive from a human donor in good health.

This clone has only one observation. The V and J genes are TRBV7-9 and TRBJ2-5, with TRBD1 matching 8 bases. After removal of 3 bases from V and 3 bases from J, the junction contained 9 bases not matched to a gene. This CDR3 spans 16 amino acids. CDR1 is SEHNR and CDR2 is FQNEAQ in the germline V gene (reference sequence). In DNA, the CDR3 is TGTGCCAGCAGCTTTACCCCGACAGGGGCAGAAGAGACCCAGTACTTC. Translation gives CASSFTPTGAEETQYF. The whole variable domain, filled in from reference TRBV7-9 and TRBJ2-5, reads DTGVSQNPRHKITKRGQNVTFRCDPISEHNRLYWYRQTLGQGPEFLTYFQNEAQLEKSRLLSDRFSAERPKGSFSTLEIQRTEQGDSAMYLCASSFTPTGAEETQYFGPGTRLLVL.

This rearrangement joins TRBV9 to TRBJ2-2, with 10 positions matching TRBD1. With V trimmed by 3 bases and J by 7 bases, 9 bases remained unmatched. The CDR3 runs 16 residues. The germline V gene has CDR1 SGDLS and CDR2 YYNGEE. The DNA of the CDR3 is TGTGCCAGCAGCGCCGCCGGGACAGGGGTCGTCGGGGAGCTGTTTTTT. Amino acid sequence: CASSAAGTGVVGELFF. Full variable domain (remainder filled in from reference TRBV9 and TRBJ2-2): DSGVTQTPKHLITATGQRVTLRCSPRSGDLSVYWYQQSLDQGLQFLIQYYNGEERAKGNILERFSAQQFPDLHSELNLSSLELGDSALYFCASSAAGTGVVGELFFGEGSRLTVL.

The chain recombines TRBV7-8 with TRBJ1-1; D perhaps matches TRBD1 (6 bases). V was shortened by 5 bases and J by 4 bases, with 14 bases between the two germline ends. CDR1 and CDR2 (germline): SGHVS, FQNEAQ. The CDR3 sequence is 14 residues long. CDR3 bases: TGTGCCAGCAGCCCAGGGGCAGGACTCACTGAAGCTTTCTTT. Amino acid sequence: CASSPGAGLTEAFF.

The rearrangement uses TRBV5-5 and TRBJ2-1, with TRBD2 matching over 9 bases. V shed 4 bases and J 7 bases; nucleotides not matched to a gene: 6. The CDR3 length is 14 residues. CDR1 is SGHKS and CDR2 is YYEKEE in the germline V gene (reference sequence). The CDR3 protein is CASSRLAEVNEQFF. The CDR3 nucleotides are TGTGCCAGCAGCAGACTAGCGGAAGTGAATGAGCAGTTCTTC.

This clone was seen a single time. The chain joins TRBV9 to TRBJ2-3, with unresolved D. Trimming removed 3 bases at V and 5 bases at J, with 7 bases between. The CDR3 runs to 12 residues. CDR1 is SGDLS, CDR2 YYNGEE, per germline. CDR3 amino acids: CASSGNLDTQYF. CDR3 sequence (DNA): TGTGCCAGCAGCGGCAATCTAGATACGCAGTATTTT. Together with reference TRBV9 and TRBJ2-3, the CDR3 gives the full variable domain: DSGVTQTPKHLITATGQRVTLRCSPRSGDLSVYWYQQSLDQGLQFLIQYYNGEERAKGNILERFSAQQFPDLHSELNLSSLELGDSALYFCASSGNLDTQYFGPGTRLTVL.

The chain is built from TRBV6-5 and TRBJ1-4; D gene unclear. CDR1 MNHEY and CDR2 SVGAGI come from the germline V gene. Trimming removed 4 bases from V and 4 bases from J, with 13 bases in between. The CDR3 has 15 amino acids. CDR3 in DNA: TGTGCCAGCAGTTCCGCAGCTACGCATAATGAAAAACTGTTTTTT. Encoded protein: CASSSAATHNEKLFF.

J is TRBJ1-5 and V is TRBV27; perhaps TRBD1 as D (6 bases). This CDR3 contains 14 residues. Germline V gene sequence: CDR1 MNHEY, CDR2 SMNVEV (reference sequence). Trimming cost V 1 base and J 10 bases, with 14 bases left between them. CDR3 DNA: TGTGCCAGCAGTTTATTAAACAGGGAGAAACCCCAGCATTTT. It codes for CASSLLNREKPQHF.

The rearrangement joins TRBV9 to TRBJ2-3; TRBD2 agrees at 7 bases. The CDR3 has 18 amino acids. Germline CDR1 SGDLS, CDR2 YYNGEE. With 0 bases clipped from V and 0 bases from J, the junction kept 10 bases outside the gene matches. CDR3: CASSVVPLPSGSTDTQYF. In DNA, the CDR3 is TGTGCCAGCAGCGTAGTACCCCTTCCTAGCGGAAGCACAGATACGCAGTATTTT.

This rearrangement joins TRBV7-9 to TRBJ2-3; D is unclear. Germline CDR1 SEHNR, CDR2 FQNEAQ (reference sequence). The ends were cut back, 4 bases at V and 2 bases at J, with 10 bases in the middle. The CDR3 has 14 residues. The CDR3 protein is CASSSQEHTDTQYF. CDR3 sequence (DNA): TGTGCCAGCAGCTCTCAGGAACACACAGATACGCAGTATTTT.

The V gene is TRBV14, the J gene TRBJ2-1, with D tentatively TRBD1 (5 bases). The CDR3 is 14 residues long. Germline-derived CDR1 and CDR2 are SGHDN and FVKESK. The germline V and J ends were trimmed by 0 bases and 6 bases, with 9 bases remaining between them. This CDR3 is CASSQEAGSNEQFF. The CDR3 coding sequence is TGTGCCAGCAGCCAAGAGGCAGGGTCCAATGAGCAGTTCTTC.

The chain has TRBV29-1 and TRBJ2-1; 16 positions agree with TRBD2. The CDR3 covers 17 residues. Germline CDR1 and CDR2: SQVTM and ANQGSEA. J was trimmed by 0 bases and V by 4 bases; bases with no gene match: 3. The CDR3 bases are TGCAGCGTTGTGGGACTAGCGGGAGGGAGCTCCTACAATGAGCAGTTCTTC. Its translation is CSVVGLAGGSSYNEQFF.

The V and J genes are TRBV1 and TRBJ2-7; the table assigns TRBD2, which was not confirmed against the DNA. TRBV1 is labeled a pseudogene. This CDR3 is built from 13 residues. CDR3 in DNA: TGCACCAGCAGCCAAGATCGAAGCGAAGAGCAGTACTTC. It codes for CTSSQDRSEEQYF.

The chain is built from TRBV6-6 and TRBJ2-7, with D perhaps being TRBD1 or TRBD2 (5 bases each). The CDR3 sequence is 14 residues long. The ends were cut back, 8 bases at V and 2 bases at J, with 16 bases in the middle. Germline lookup yields CDR1 MNHNY and CDR2 SVGAGI (reference sequence). CDR3 residues: CASRSGRLAYEQYF. DNA for the CDR3: TGTGCCAGCCGCTCGGGACGCCTGGCCTACGAGCAGTACTTC.

This rearrangement joins TRBV7-8 to TRBJ1-5; D remains unclear. CDR3 length: 13 residues. Germline V gene lookup returns CDR1 SGHVS and CDR2 FQNEAQ. Trimming cost V 4 bases and J 4 bases, with 8 bases left between them. CDR3 region: CASSSTGNQPQHF. The CDR3 DNA follows: TGTGCCAGCAGCTCCACTGGGAATCAGCCCCAGCATTTT.

The V call is TRBV11-1, the J call TRBJ2-5, with 7 positions matching TRBD1. CDR1 is SGHAT and CDR2 is FQDESV in the germline V gene (reference sequence). The CDR3 spans 13 residues. Trimming removed 4 bases from V and 3 bases from J; junction bases left unmatched: 2. This chain's CDR3 is CASSSGTEETQYF. The CDR3, as DNA: TGTGCCAGCAGCTCCGGGACAGAAGAGACCCAGTACTTC.

The rearrangement joins TRBV30 to TRBJ1-1, with 7 bases lining up with TRBD1. The CDR3 has 15 amino acids. With 4 bases clipped from V and 0 bases from J, the junction kept 8 bases outside the gene matches. Germline values: CDR1 GTSNPN, CDR2 SVGIG (reference sequence). DNA of the CDR3: TGTGCCTGGAATCCCCCAGGGGGAATGAACACTGAAGCTTTCTTT. Its translation: CAWNPPGGMNTEAFF.

The chain links TRBV6-1 to TRBJ1-3; D is uncertain. Germline loops: CDR1 MNHNS, CDR2 SASEGT. The CDR3 sequence is 16 residues long. With 3 bases removed from V and 0 bases from J, the gap between germline ends came to 12 bases. CDR3 loop: CASSEVGLRSGNTIYF. The CDR3 DNA is TGTGCCAGCAGTGAGGTAGGACTCCGCTCTGGAAACACCATATATTTT.

The rearrangement joins TRBV9 to TRBJ1-1, with 10 bases fitting TRBD1. Germline V CDR1 and CDR2: SGDLS, YYNGEE. The CDR3 consists of 15 residues. After removal of 0 bases from V and 7 bases from J, the junction contained 6 bases not matched to a gene. The CDR3: CASSVAYGTGVEAFF. CDR3 in DNA: TGTGCCAGCAGCGTAGCTTACGGGACAGGGGTTGAAGCTTTCTTT.

The gene calls are TRBV4-1 and TRBJ2-7, with a tentative D call TRBD2 (6 bases). Between the trimmed V and J ends, which lost 3 bases and 2 bases, there was a span of 14 bases. CDR1 and CDR2 from the germline V gene are MGHRA and YSYEKL. The CDR3 totals 15 residues. Here the CDR3 reads CASSQTLGGTYEQYF. For the CDR3, the DNA is TGCGCCAGCAGCCAGACGCTCGGGGGAACCTACGAGCAGTACTTC.